Shown below are 30 T cell receptor beta chains from a single sample sequenced in a study of identical twins. MiXCR was run by TCRdb on the 5' RACE reads, yielding one entry per CDR3 protein. The sample gives roughly 1.6 million distinct CDR3 sequences, roughly a third of which show up once; less than 0.35% is in the top ten. Sequenced material: cord blood. The receptor source for this set is a newborn girl in good health.

V and J are TRBV6-1 and TRBJ1-5; D might be TRBD1 (5 bases). The germline V and J ends were trimmed by 0 bases and 6 bases, with 27 bases remaining between them. Germline lookup yields CDR1 MNHNS and CDR2 SASEGT. The CDR3 has 20 residues. The CDR3 DNA sequence: TGTGCCAGCAGTGAAGCAAAGCTGGGCAGGGCCGTCTTGTTGGGTCAGCCCCAGCATTTT. Protein sequence: CASSEAKLGRAVLLGQPQHF.

This chain connects TRBV11-2 to TRBJ2-5; 8 bases are shared with TRBD2. V gave up 3 bases and J gave up 4 bases; unmatched junction bases: 10. Germline assignment: CDR1 SGHAT and CDR2 FQNNGV. This CDR3 spans 16 amino acids. The CDR3 bases are TGTGCCAGCAGCTTCCCGCGCGGGGGGCAGGGAGAGACCCAGTACTTC. Residues: CASSFPRGGQGETQYF.

The V gene is TRBV7-9, the J gene TRBJ1-1; 9 positions agree with TRBD1. The CDR3 has 19 residues. Trimming removed 1 base from V and 0 bases from J; junction bases left unmatched: 12. Germline CDR1 reads SEHNR; CDR2 reads FQNEAQ (reference sequence). DNA of the CDR3: TGTGCCAGCAGCTTAGGGGAGTCGGGACAGGGACATATGAACACTGAAGCTTTCTTT. Translated: CASSLGESGQGHMNTEAFF.

This clonotype was seen a handful of times. V gene TRBV9 combines with J gene TRBJ1-1; TRBD1 might be the D (5 bases). CDR3 length: 15 amino acids. Trimming removed 1 base at V and 4 bases at J, with 14 bases between. The germline gives CDR1 SGDLS, CDR2 YYNGEE. The CDR3 sequence: CASSVLPGRTTEAFF. The CDR3 DNA reads as TGTGCCAGCAGCGTATTACCAGGGAGGACCACTGAAGCTTTCTTT.

This clonotype was counted only a few times. The genes are TRBV5-1 and TRBJ2-5, with 7 bases that match TRBD2. The CDR3 extends over 15 amino acids. Germline lookup yields CDR1 SGHRS and CDR2 YFSETQ. V shed 1 base, J shed 5 bases, and the junction held 8 bases outside the gene matches. CDR3 nucleotide sequence: TGCGCCAGCAGCTTGAATCTAGCGGCGAGGGAGACCCAGTACTTC. This encodes CASSLNLAARETQYF.

This clonotype showed up just a few times. The chain uses TRBV24-1 and TRBJ2-1, with 14 bases that match TRBD2. J gave up 8 bases and V 4 bases, and 9 bases lay outside the gene matches. The germline V gene has CDR1 KGHDR and CDR2 SFDVKD. The length of the CDR3 is 17 residues. The CDR3 region is CATSDHRLAGGPYEQFF. In DNA, the CDR3 is TGTGCCACCAGTGACCATCGACTAGCGGGAGGGCCCTATGAGCAGTTCTTC.

This chain uses TRBV28 with TRBJ2-5; tentative D call: TRBD2 (6 bases). V dropped 3 bases and J dropped 0 bases, with 14 bases sitting between them. The CDR3 covers 16 residues. In germline, CDR1 is MDHEN, CDR2 SYDVKM. CDR3 nucleotides: TGTGCCAGCAGTTTCCCATCACGCGGGGACCAAGAGACCCAGTACTTC. It yields the protein CASSFPSRGDQETQYF.

The chain carries TRBV28 and TRBJ2-7; the match to TRBD1 covers 9 bases. The end of the DNA fits TRBJ2-5 better, so the J call may be wrong. CDR1 is MDHEN and CDR2 is SYDVKM in the germline V gene. The CDR3 runs 16 residues. The CDR3 coding sequence is TGTGCCAGCAGTTTTTCCGGGACAGGGACGTTGGAGACCCAGTACTTC. Translation gives CASSFSGTGTLETQYF.

The V gene is TRBV12-3 or TRBV12-4, the J gene TRBJ1-5; TRBD1 might be the D (6 bases). With 0 bases removed from V and 7 bases from J, the gap between germline ends came to 13 bases. The CDR3 length is 15 residues. CDR3 in amino acids: CASSLAKGGGQPQHF. CDR3 nucleotides: TGTGCCAGCAGTTTAGCCAAAGGGGGTGGGCAGCCCCAGCATTTT.

In its sample, this clonotype was seen a few times. The chain combines TRBV3-1 with TRBJ2-7; D could derive from TRBD1 or TRBD2 (5 bases each). Germline CDR1 is LGHDT and CDR2 is YNNKEL (reference sequence). This CDR3 contains 15 residues. V shed 1 base and J shed 7 bases, with 17 bases lying between them. As DNA, the CDR3 is TGTGCCAGCAGCCAAGGCCCCCCGAGGGGCAATGAGCAGTACTTC. Residues: CASSQGPPRGNEQYF.

This rearrangement joins TRBV20-1 to TRBJ2-3; perhaps TRBD2 as D (5 bases). CDR1 DFQATT and CDR2 SNEGSKA come from the germline V gene (reference sequence). There are 12 residues in the CDR3. The CDR3 nucleotides are TGCAGGGCCAGACTACCCACAGATACGCAGTATTTT. Translating it yields CRARLPTDTQYF.

This clonotype was observed a handful of times. The V gene is TRBV5-1, the J gene TRBJ2-3, with D possibly matching TRBD2 (5 bases). The CDR3 length is 15 residues. The germline V and J ends were trimmed by 1 base and 3 bases, with 12 bases remaining between them. The germline CDR1 and CDR2 sequences are SGHRS and YFSETQ. The CDR3 DNA is TGCGCCAGCAGCTTGCGGGAATGGGCAACAGATACGCAGTATTTT. It is translated as CASSLREWATDTQYF.

This clonotype was counted only a few times. This chain uses TRBV28 with TRBJ2-7; no definite D call. V lost 2 bases and J 1 base, leaving 9 bases between the germline ends. Germline CDR1 and CDR2: MDHEN and SYDVKM. The CDR3 is 14 amino acids. This CDR3 is CASSLLSGSYEQYF. Written as DNA, the CDR3 is TGTGCCAGCAGTTTACTATCTGGATCCTACGAGCAGTACTTC.

This clonotype was recorded at least ten times. The chain uses TRBV7-2 and TRBJ2-4; TRBD2 is a possible D gene (5 bases). This CDR3 region has 13 residues. CDR1 SGHTA and CDR2 FQGNSA come from the germline V gene. Trimming left V 1 base short and J 5 bases short, with 6 bases between. The CDR3 region has the DNA TGTGCCAGCAGCTTAGGGACTGAAAACATTCAGTACTTC. Protein: CASSLGTENIQYF. The full variable domain, in which reference TRBV7-2 and TRBJ2-4 provide the parts outside the CDR3, is GAGVSQSPSNKVTEKGKDVELRCDPISGHTALYWYRQSLGQGLEFLIYFQGNSAPDKSGLPSDRFSAERTGGSVSTLTIQRTQQEDSAVYLCASSLGTENIQYFGAGTRLSVL.

The rearrangement uses TRBV12-3 or TRBV12-4 and TRBJ1-6; 10 bases align to TRBD1. This CDR3 is 16 amino acids long. V was pared by 6 bases and J by 5 bases, with 7 bases of the junction left unmatched. The CDR3 nucleotides are TGTGCCAGCAGCCGGACAGGGGGGCCCAATAATTCACCCCTCCACTTT. It specifies CASSRTGGPNNSPLHF.

The J gene is TRBJ1-6, the V gene TRBV14, with D unresolved. Trimming took 3 bases from V and 4 from J, leaving 4 bases between them. The CDR3 runs to 13 residues. Germline lookup yields CDR1 SGHDN and CDR2 FVKESK. The CDR3 sequence: CASSQIYNSPLHF. DNA of the CDR3: TGTGCCAGCAGCCAGATATATAATTCACCCCTCCACTTT.

The V call is TRBV2, the J call TRBJ2-7; possible D gene TRBD2, 6 bases. The CDR3 covers 14 residues. V lost 4 bases and J 4 bases, leaving 14 bases between the germline ends. Germline V gene lookup returns CDR1 SNHLY and CDR2 FYNNEI. CDR3 coding DNA: TGTGCCAGCAGTGTCGGGGGTCCGGGGTACGAGCAGTACTTC. It yields the protein CASSVGGPGYEQYF.

This clonotype was seen repeatedly, ten times or more. This rearrangement joins TRBV4-1 to TRBJ2-5; 8 nucleotides match TRBD2. This CDR3 spans 15 amino acids. Germline values: CDR1 MGHRA, CDR2 YSYEKL. Unmatched junction bases numbered 4, after V lost 2 bases and J lost 2 bases. CDR3 in amino acids: CASSQLGLAQETQYF. The DNA of the CDR3 is TGCGCCAGCAGCCAACTTGGACTAGCACAAGAGACCCAGTACTTC.

The gene calls are TRBV6-6 and TRBJ2-7; no reliable D call. CDR1 and CDR2 (germline): MNHNY, SVGAGI (reference sequence). The CDR3 consists of 15 residues. Trimming shortened V by 4 bases and J by 2 bases, and 15 bases separated the two germline ends. The CDR3 loop reads CASSSQLADPYEQYF. The CDR3 DNA is TGTGCCAGCAGTTCTCAGCTGGCGGATCCCTACGAGCAGTACTTC.

CDR3: CATLSASSYEQYF. For the CDR3, the DNA is TGTGCCACCCTCTCGGCATCCTCCTACGAGCAGTACTTC. V and J are TRBV10-3 and TRBJ2-7; D is unresolved. Between the trimmed V and J ends, which lost 10 bases and 0 bases, there was a span of 13 bases. The CDR3 loop spans 13 amino acids. The germline V gene encodes CDR1 ENHRY and CDR2 SYGVKD.

Only a few counts were recorded for this clonotype. The chain recombines TRBV12-3 or TRBV12-4 with TRBJ2-1; 7 positions match TRBD2. After removal of 3 bases from V and 3 bases from J, the junction contained 5 bases not matched to a gene. This CDR3 region has 15 residues. CDR3 nucleotide sequence: TGTGCCAGCAGTTTTTCGGCTAGCGGCTACAATGAGCAGTTCTTC. Translated, it gives CASSFSASGYNEQFF.

This clonotype was found once. The gene calls are TRBV30 and TRBJ2-7; no clear D gene. Deletions cut 0 bases from V and 5 bases from J, with 5 bases between. The CDR3 sequence is 11 residues long. Per the germline V gene, CDR1 is GTSNPN and CDR2 is SVGIG (reference sequence). The CDR3 DNA reads as TGTGCCTGGAGTGTAATGAACGAGCAGTACTTC. It encodes CAWSVMNEQYF.

V and J are TRBV29-1 and TRBJ2-5; TRBD2 agrees at 8 bases. The CDR3 is 16 amino acids. J was trimmed by 11 bases and V by 1 base; bases with no gene match: 18. CDR1 and CDR2 (germline): SQVTM, ANQGSEA. The CDR3 coding sequence is TGCAGCGTTGAAGGCCCGGGACTAGGGAGGACAAATGAGCAGTACTTC. Its translation: CSVEGPGLGRTNEQYF.

The chain links TRBV2 to TRBJ2-3; D call uncertain. This CDR3 comprises 15 residues. Trimming took off 1 base at V and 0 bases at J, with 8 bases between the two ends. Per the germline V gene, CDR1 is SNHLY and CDR2 is FYNNEI. The CDR3 spells CASSEGPPSTDTQYF. The CDR3 DNA reads as TGTGCCAGCAGTGAAGGGCCTCCTAGCACAGATACGCAGTATTTT.

This clonotype was counted between two and nine times. The chain employs TRBV27 and TRBJ1-5, with 8 bases lining up with TRBD1. The CDR3 covers 12 residues. Trimming at V came to 5 bases and at J to 7 bases, leaving 1 base not matched to a gene. CDR1 MNHEY and CDR2 SMNVEV come from the germline V gene (reference sequence). The CDR3 DNA reads TGTGCCAGCAGTCGGGACAGGCAGCCCCAGCATTTT. Translated, it gives CASSRDRQPQHF.

The chain combines TRBV28 with TRBJ2-7; D assignment may be TRBD1 or TRBD2 (6 bases each). Trimming cost V 2 bases and J 1 base, with 12 bases left between them. There are 15 residues in the CDR3. Per germline, CDR1 MDHEN and CDR2 SYDVKM. CDR3 region: CASSLNGGPSYEQYF. The CDR3, as DNA: TGTGCCAGCAGTTTAAACGGGGGCCCGTCCTACGAGCAGTACTTC.

This clonotype showed up just a few times. CDR3 DNA sequence: TGTGCCAGCAGTGACCCCCGCAGTTACAATGAGCAGTTCTTC. Translating gives CASSDPRSYNEQFF. J is TRBJ2-1 and V is TRBV25-1, with D uncertain. The length of the CDR3 is 14 residues. Germline V gene sequence: CDR1 MGHDK, CDR2 SYGVNS. Between the trimmed V and J ends, which lost 3 bases and 4 bases, there was a span of 10 bases.

This clonotype was found a few times. The rearrangement joins TRBV12-3 or TRBV12-4 to TRBJ2-3; perhaps D is TRBD1 or TRBD2 (5 bases each). There are 16 residues in the CDR3. Trimming removed 1 base at V and 1 base at J, with 12 bases between. The CDR3 sequence is CASSLDRTLGTDTQYF. The CDR3, as DNA: TGTGCCAGCAGTTTAGACAGGACTCTTGGCACAGATACGCAGTATTTT.

This clonotype was detected only a few times. The V and J genes are TRBV14 and TRBJ2-7, with 8 bases that match TRBD1. Trimming removed 5 bases from V and 2 bases from J; junction bases left unmatched: 8. Germline lookup yields CDR1 SGHDN and CDR2 FVKESK. CDR3 size: 15 residues. The CDR3 region is CASSWTGYRPYEQYF. CDR3 bases: TGTGCCAGCAGCTGGACAGGGTACAGACCCTACGAGCAGTACTTC.

V and J are TRBV5-1 and TRBJ2-1, with 7 bases fitting TRBD2. The V segment lost 0 bases and the J segment 0 bases; nucleotides outside the gene matches: 3. The germline V gene has CDR1 SGHRS and CDR2 YFSETQ. This CDR3 has 16 residues. CDR3 nucleotides: TGCGCCAGCAGCTTGGCAGCGGGGAACTCCTACAATGAGCAGTTCTTC. It yields the protein CASSLAAGNSYNEQFF.